This T cell receptor (beta chain) was sequenced for a study of Ad26.COV2.S vaccination and SARS-CoV-2 variants. Study-wide results and caveats: Substantial breadth was reported for post-vaccination spike-specific CD8+ and CD4+ T cells. Across vaccine and placebo recipients, the breadth of non-spike TCRs was similar. Breadth and depth estimates from TCRs may understate total T cell responses. Placebo recipients trailed vaccine recipients in spike-specific TCR breadth.

Comments on this clone: Its antigen is unidentified.

The table came from immunoSEQ multiplex PCR; TCRdb's copy has only in-frame clones and leaves some out. The table lists just over 350,000 clones, around 92% of them singletons. Germline assignment: CDR1 SGHDN and CDR2 FVKESK. CDR3 length equals 16 residues. V lost 1 base and J 4 bases, leaving 16 bases between the germline ends. The sample in question was peripheral blood, obtained after recovery from COVID-19. This rearrangement joins TRBV14 to TRBJ1-2; possible D gene TRBD1, 5 bases. The clonotype was recovered from a human donor who had recovered from COVID-19. For the CDR3, the DNA is TGTGCCAGCAGCCAAGTGGGGGGACGGAGGACCTATGGCTACACCTTC. It specifies CASSQVGGRRTYGYTF.